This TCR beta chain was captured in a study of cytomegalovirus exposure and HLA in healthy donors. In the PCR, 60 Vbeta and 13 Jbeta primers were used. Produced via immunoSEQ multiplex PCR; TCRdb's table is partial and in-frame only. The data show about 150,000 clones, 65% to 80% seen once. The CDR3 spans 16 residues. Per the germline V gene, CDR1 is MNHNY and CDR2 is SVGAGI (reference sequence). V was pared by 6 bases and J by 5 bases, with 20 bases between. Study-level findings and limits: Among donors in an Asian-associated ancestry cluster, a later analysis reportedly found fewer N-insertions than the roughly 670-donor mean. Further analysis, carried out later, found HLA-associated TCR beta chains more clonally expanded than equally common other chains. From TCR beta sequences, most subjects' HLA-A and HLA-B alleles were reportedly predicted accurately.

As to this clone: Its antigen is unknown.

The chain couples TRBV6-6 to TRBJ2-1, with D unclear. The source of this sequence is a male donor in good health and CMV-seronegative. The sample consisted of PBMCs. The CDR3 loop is CASSSLRGPIHNEQFF. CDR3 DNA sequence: TGTGCCAGCAGCTCCCTTCGAGGCCCAATCCACAATGAGCAGTTCTTC.